These 7 T cell receptor beta chains were sequenced from one sample in a study of Ad26.COV2.S vaccination and SARS-CoV-2 variants. Profiled with immunoSEQ multiplex PCR; TCRdb holds only in-frame clones, not every one. The sample yields 440,000 or so clones, about 92% seen once. Treatment here: 15 to 20 received Ad26.COV2.S at low or high dose, single or two shots; a few received placebo; per-sample allocation not given. Sampling took place 63 days after the first vaccine or placebo injection. Sequenced here: peripheral blood, sampled in a trial of Ad26.COV2.S vaccine versus placebo. Receptors originate from a person aged 18 to 65 who received the Ad26.COV2.S COVID-19 vaccine or a placebo.

This clone was observed a few times. The chain combines TRBV4-1 with TRBJ1-5; no definite D call. The CDR3 extends over 17 amino acids. Trimming removed 1 base at V and 5 bases at J, with 18 bases between. Germline V gene sequence: CDR1 MGHRA, CDR2 YSYEKL. CDR3 sequence reads: CASSQVLSYPVDQPQHF. The CDR3 DNA reads TGCGCCAGCAGCCAAGTTCTTTCCTATCCAGTCGATCAGCCCCAGCATTTT.

The V gene is TRBV6-6, the J gene TRBJ1-5; perhaps TRBD1 as D (6 bases). The germline gives CDR1 MNHNY, CDR2 SVGAGI (reference sequence). The CDR3 contains 13 residues. V was pared by 8 bases and J by 4 bases, with 12 bases between. CDR3 bases: TGTGCCAGCGTGGGACAAACTAATCAGCCCCAGCATTTT. It yields the protein CASVGQTNQPQHF.

This chain joins TRBV19 and TRBJ1-5; the D is unclear. There are 16 residues in the CDR3. V was clipped by 3 bases and J by 1 base, with 13 bases between them. Germline CDR1 LNHDA, CDR2 SQIVND (reference sequence). CDR3 sequence: CASSIWARGSNQPQHF. CDR3 nucleotide sequence: TGTGCCAGTAGTATCTGGGCGCGGGGAAGCAATCAGCCCCAGCATTTT.

The rearrangement uses TRBV14 and TRBJ1-4; no definite D call. Germline CDR1 SGHDN, CDR2 FVKESK. The V gene lost 0 bases and the J gene lost 8 bases, with 16 bases spanning the gap. This CDR3 has 16 amino acids. CDR3 residues: CASSQDGEGVGEKLFF. CDR3 bases: TGTGCCAGCAGCCAAGATGGGGAGGGAGTTGGGGAAAAACTGTTTTTT.

J is TRBJ1-5 and V is TRBV30; tentative D call: TRBD1 (6 bases). This CDR3 contains 12 residues. The germline V and J ends were trimmed by 3 bases and 9 bases, with 12 bases remaining between them. Germline V gene lookup returns CDR1 GTSNPN and CDR2 SVGIG (reference sequence). The CDR3 here is CAWSRGPVPQHF. CDR3 nucleotide sequence: TGTGCCTGGAGCCGGGGGCCCGTGCCCCAGCATTTT.

The rearrangement links TRBV2 to TRBJ1-6; D is possibly TRBD1 (6 bases). V gave up 4 bases and J gave up 10 bases, with 14 bases separating them. Looked up from germline, CDR1 is SNHLY and CDR2 is FYNNEI. The CDR3 is made up of 14 amino acids. CDR3 residues: CASSAGRGESPLHF. CDR3 in DNA: TGTGCCAGCAGTGCGGGCAGGGGTGAATCACCCCTCCACTTT.

The chain links TRBV4-2 to TRBJ1-5, with D possibly matching TRBD1 (5 bases). Trimming shortened V by 5 bases and J by 0 bases, and 11 bases separated the two germline ends. Per germline, CDR1 LGHNA and CDR2 YNFKEQ. CDR3 length: 15 residues. The CDR3 nucleotides are TGTGCCAGCAGCAGCAGGGTCAATAGCAATCAGCCCCAGCATTTT. Its protein product is CASSSRVNSNQPQHF.